The next 16 T cell receptor beta chains were all read from a single sample in a study of shared clonotypes between healthy human individuals (dated by TCRdb to 2018 to 2020). The library came from the immunoSEQ multiplex PCR assay. In its TCRdb copy, this immuneACCESS table keeps in-frame sequences only and misses some clones. Where compared with another copy, unresolved V genes explain less than half of these, and the others have no known cause. This sample has fewer than 600,000 clones in its table, and roughly 77% of those were observed once. Approximately 13% of the sample is taken by the ten largest. Sequenced: PBMCs. The origin of the receptors is a woman between 35 and 50 years old in good health. Some clones in this sample may be carry-over from other donors' samples.

Regarding this clone: A read error likely explains this, since a far larger clone differs by one base. The J gene is TRBJ2-7, the V gene TRBV7-2; 8 positions agree with TRBD1. CDR1 is SGHTA, CDR2 FQGNSA, per germline. J gave up 3 bases and V 8 bases, and 15 bases lay outside the gene matches. This CDR3 region has 16 residues. CDR3 protein: CASGHLRAGGFYEQYF. CDR3 DNA: TGTGCCAGCGGCCACCTTAGGGCAGGGGGCTTCTACGAGCAGTACTTC.

The J gene is TRBJ2-2, the V gene TRBV19; D is perhaps TRBD1 (5 bases). Germline loops: CDR1 LNHDA, CDR2 SQIVND (reference sequence). Trimming took off 4 bases at V and 0 bases at J, with 12 bases between the two ends. The CDR3 is made up of 16 amino acids. This CDR3 reads CASSKFRTTNTGELFF. DNA of the CDR3: TGTGCCAGTAGTAAGTTTCGGACAACGAACACCGGGGAGCTGTTTTTT.

This clone was observed a few times. Other DNA sequences within the sample encode an identical CDR3. This chain joins TRBV7-9 and TRBJ2-7; D is unresolved. Germline V gene lookup returns CDR1 SEHNR and CDR2 FQNEAQ (reference sequence). The CDR3 loop spans 12 amino acids. V was pared by 2 bases and J by 1 base, with 3 bases between. Here the CDR3 reads CASSLISYEQYF. The CDR3 nucleotides are TGTGCCAGCAGCTTAATATCCTACGAGCAGTACTTC.

This clone showed up many times. J is TRBJ2-1 and V is TRBV28, with TRBD2 matching over 12 bases. The CDR3 spans 17 residues. The germline gives CDR1 MDHEN, CDR2 SYDVKM. J lost 5 bases, V lost 3 bases, and 8 bases had no gene match. The CDR3 protein is CASSFPRLAGVNNEQFF. For the CDR3, the DNA is TGTGCCAGCAGTTTTCCCCGACTAGCGGGAGTTAACAATGAGCAGTTCTTC.

This chain connects TRBV28 to TRBJ2-4, with 14 bases fitting TRBD2. Trimming removed 6 bases from V and 1 base from J; junction bases left unmatched: 8. The CDR3 length is 18 residues. Germline V CDR1 and CDR2: MDHEN, SYDVKM. CDR3 amino acids: CASRQPGLAGVAKNIQYF. The CDR3 DNA is TGTGCCAGCAGACAACCGGGACTAGCGGGAGTCGCCAAAAACATTCAGTACTTC.

This chain connects TRBV10-3 to TRBJ1-1; D not certain. The V gene's germline CDR1 is ENHRY and CDR2 SYGVKD. This CDR3 contains 11 residues. The V end lost 5 bases, the J end lost 0 bases, and 1 base lay between the germline ends. The chain's CDR3 is CAISMNTEAFF. CDR3 nucleotides: TGTGCCATCAGTATGAACACTGAAGCTTTCTTT.

This sequence joins TRBV7-9 and TRBJ2-2; TRBD2 might be the D (5 bases). The CDR3 loop spans 13 amino acids. V was cut by 5 bases and J by 9 bases, with 13 bases left in between. Per germline, CDR1 SEHNR and CDR2 FQNEAQ (reference sequence). The CDR3 loop reads CASSLFVARELFF. The CDR3 nucleotides read TGTGCCAGCAGCCTGTTTGTAGCGAGGGAGCTGTTTTTT.

The chain couples TRBV27 to TRBJ1-2, with TRBD1 matching 9 bases. Germline trimming cut 7 bases from V and 4 bases from J; bases unmatched to any gene: 7. The CDR3 is made up of 14 amino acids. Looked up from germline, CDR1 is MNHEY and CDR2 is SMNVEV (reference sequence). The CDR3 nucleotides are TGTGCCAGCAAACCCGGGACAGGGTCCTATGGCTACACCTTC. Its translation: CASKPGTGSYGYTF.

In DNA form, the CDR3 reads TGTGCCAGCAGCCAAGTTCTGGCTAGCGGGAGCTGGGAGCAGTACTTC. Amino acid sequence: CASSQVLASGSWEQYF. V usage is TRBV4-2 and J usage is TRBJ2-7; TRBD2 agrees at 10 bases. CDR3 size: 16 residues. The germline CDR1 and CDR2 sequences are LGHNA and YNFKEQ. The V and J ends lost 1 base and 7 bases, in that order; junction bases with no gene match: 10.

This sequence joins TRBV28 and TRBJ2-6; weak D call: TRBD1 (6 bases). The CDR3 runs 15 residues. Germline CDR1 reads MDHEN; CDR2 reads SYDVKM. V was clipped by 7 bases and J by 4 bases, with 14 bases between them. As DNA, the CDR3 is TGTGCCAGCACCCCAACAGGGTGGGGGGCCAACGTCCTGACTTTC. This codes for CASTPTGWGANVLTF.

The chain uses TRBV19 and TRBJ1-5; weak D call: TRBD1 (6 bases). V was shortened by 1 base and J by 7 bases, with 11 bases between the two germline ends. The CDR3 contains 14 residues. The germline CDR1 and CDR2 sequences are LNHDA and SQIVND (reference sequence). CDR3 DNA sequence: TGTGCCAGTAGTATAGCCGGGGGCCAGCAGCCCCAGCATTTT. Its translation is CASSIAGGQQPQHF. The full variable domain, rest sourced from reference TRBV19 and TRBJ1-5, is DGGITQSPKYLFRKEGQNVTLSCEQNLNHDAMYWYRQDPGQGLRLIYYSQIVNDFQKGDIAEGYSVSREKKESFPLTVTSAQKNPTAFYLCASSIAGGQQPQHFGDGTRLSIL.

The V and J genes are TRBV6-1 and TRBJ1-1, with TRBD1 matching 7 bases. Looked up from germline, CDR1 is MNHNS and CDR2 is SASEGT. CDR3 length: 14 amino acids. V was pared by 6 bases and J by 0 bases, with 4 bases of the junction left unmatched. CDR3: CASRGGQLNTEAFF. The CDR3 DNA is TGTGCCAGCAGGGGGGGACAGCTGAACACTGAAGCTTTCTTT.

This clone was seen repeatedly, ten times or more. V usage is TRBV7-3 and J usage is TRBJ2-2; D not resolved. The V end lost 1 base, the J end lost 0 bases, and 6 bases lay between the germline ends. Germline V gene lookup returns CDR1 SGHTA and CDR2 FQGTGA. CDR3 size: 15 residues. In DNA form, the CDR3 reads TGTGCCAGCAGCTTAAGCGCGTCGAACACCGGGGAGCTGTTTTTT. Its translation is CASSLSASNTGELFF.

This chain links TRBV21-1 with TRBJ2-7; the table's D gene call, TRBD2, was not cross checked with the DNA. TRBV21-1 is a documented pseudogene. The CDR3 runs 16 residues. The CDR3 protein is CASSKALRVRPYEQYF. The CDR3 DNA follows: TGTGCCAGCAGCAAAGCGCTTCGGGTCCGGCCCTACGAGCAGTACTTC.

This chain connects TRBV9 to TRBJ2-3; 12 nucleotides agree with TRBD2. Trimming at V came to 4 bases and at J to 3 bases, leaving 9 bases not matched to a gene. CDR3 size: 17 residues. CDR1 and CDR2 (germline): SGDLS, YYNGEE. CDR3 in amino acids: CASSSWTSGMGTDTQYF. The CDR3 coding sequence is TGTGCCAGCAGCTCGTGGACTAGCGGGATGGGTACAGATACGCAGTATTTT.

The V and J genes are TRBV6-5 and TRBJ1-1; TRBD1 aligns across 7 bases. V was clipped by 7 bases and J by 2 bases; unmatched bases: 1. The CDR3 covers 12 residues. Germline-derived CDR1 and CDR2 are MNHEY and SVGAGI. The CDR3 bases are TGTGCCAGCACAGGGGGAAACACTGAAGCTTTCTTT. It encodes CASTGGNTEAFF.